This entry lists 28 T cell receptor beta chains sequenced from one sample in a study of cytomegalovirus exposure and HLA in healthy donors. The PCR was carried out with 60 Vbeta primers and 13 Jbeta primers. Libraries were prepared by immunoSEQ multiplex PCR; TCRdb keeps only in-frame clonotypes and omits some of them. Of 150,000 to 200,000 clones in the sample, approximately 86% were seen once. Sequenced material: PBMCs. These receptors were obtained from a woman between 18 and 29 years old in good health and CMV-seronegative.

The V gene is TRBV10-3, the J gene TRBJ2-2, with 7 positions matching TRBD2. V lost 6 bases to trimming and J lost 0 bases; unmatched junction nucleotides: 16. The CDR3 sequence is 19 residues long. Germline V gene lookup returns CDR1 ENHRY and CDR2 SYGVKD. DNA for the CDR3: TGTGCCATCAGGGCAGGAGGAGGGGCTAGCGGAACGAACACCGGGGAGCTGTTTTTT. Protein: CAIRAGGGASGTNTGELFF.

J is TRBJ1-5 and V is TRBV7-2; D is uncertain. Per the germline V gene, CDR1 is SGHTA and CDR2 is FQGNSA. Between the trimmed V and J ends, which lost 1 base and 7 bases, there was a span of 14 bases. The CDR3 has 15 residues. CDR3 in DNA: TGTGCCAGCAGCTTAGTTTACTCCCGAGCCCAGCCCCAGCATTTT. It codes for CASSLVYSRAQPQHF.

This chain uses TRBV7-8 with TRBJ1-5; 9 nucleotides align to TRBD1. Trimming removed 5 bases from V and 4 bases from J; junction bases left unmatched: 12. CDR1 is SGHVS and CDR2 is FQNEAQ in the germline V gene. This CDR3 has 17 residues. The CDR3 DNA is TGTGCCAGCAGCCCGGGGACAGGGAGTCTGAAAAATCAGCCCCAGCATTTT. Translating it yields CASSPGTGSLKNQPQHF.

The chain is built from TRBV6-1 and TRBJ2-3, with 8 bases matching TRBD2. The trim removed 4 bases at V and 3 bases at J, leaving 6 bases unmatched. Germline CDR1 is MNHNS and CDR2 is SASEGT. This CDR3 is built from 15 residues. CDR3 sequence: CASSGGAGATDTQYF. DNA of the CDR3: TGTGCCAGCAGTGGAGGAGCGGGAGCAACAGATACGCAGTATTTT.

V gene TRBV28 combines with J gene TRBJ2-1; TRBD1 agrees at 8 bases. The germline CDR1 and CDR2 sequences are MDHEN and SYDVKM. This CDR3 is built from 14 residues. V trimming: 8 bases; J trimming: 9 bases; junction bases outside the gene matches: 12. CDR3 sequence: CASVGQGKVGEQFF. The CDR3 DNA reads TGTGCCAGCGTCGGACAGGGAAAGGTGGGTGAGCAGTTCTTC.

The chain carries TRBV4-2 and TRBJ2-1; the match to TRBD2 covers 8 bases. V shed 1 base and J 4 bases; nucleotides not matched to a gene: 6. CDR1 LGHNA and CDR2 YNFKEQ come from the germline V gene. The CDR3 runs to 16 residues. CDR3 region: CASSQGGSGVYNEQFF. As DNA, the CDR3 is TGTGCCAGCAGCCAAGGGGGTAGCGGGGTTTACAATGAGCAGTTCTTC.

V and J are TRBV2 and TRBJ2-5; 11 nucleotides align to TRBD1. The V and J ends lost 6 bases and 0 bases, in that order; junction bases with no gene match: 3. There are 15 residues in the CDR3. The germline V gene encodes CDR1 SNHLY and CDR2 FYNNEI. In DNA form, the CDR3 reads TGTGCCAGCAGAGGGGACAGGGGGAACCAAGAGACCCAGTACTTC. Its translation is CASRGDRGNQETQYF.

This sequence joins TRBV19 and TRBJ1-5; D is perhaps TRBD1 (6 bases). The length of the CDR3 is 17 residues. Germline-derived CDR1 and CDR2 are LNHDA and SQIVND (reference sequence). Between the trimmed V and J ends, which lost 5 bases and 1 base, there was a span of 18 bases. The CDR3: CASSLRPGHESNQPQHF. CDR3 nucleotides: TGTGCCAGTAGTCTCCGGCCGGGACATGAAAGCAATCAGCCCCAGCATTTT. Looking up the rest from reference TRBV19 and TRBJ1-5 gives the full variable domain: DGGITQSPKYLFRKEGQNVTLSCEQNLNHDAMYWYRQDPGQGLRLIYYSQIVNDFQKGDIAEGYSVSREKKESFPLTVTSAQKNPTAFYLCASSLRPGHESNQPQHFGDGTRLSIL.

This chain links TRBV7-9 with TRBJ2-5; D perhaps matches TRBD1 (5 bases). There are 14 residues in the CDR3. The germline CDR1 and CDR2 sequences are SEHNR and FQNEAQ (reference sequence). Trimming removed 4 bases from V and 4 bases from J, with 13 bases in between. This CDR3 reads CASSWNRRGETQYF. The CDR3 DNA is TGTGCCAGCAGCTGGAACAGGAGAGGAGAGACCCAGTACTTC.

The chain recombines TRBV5-1 with TRBJ1-6; 8 bases are shared with TRBD1. The length of the CDR3 is 15 residues. Germline lookup yields CDR1 SGHRS and CDR2 YFSETQ. V trimming: 7 bases; J trimming: 6 bases; junction bases outside the gene matches: 9. This chain's CDR3 is CASSSTGATNSPLHF. In nucleotides, the CDR3 is TGCGCCAGCTCCTCGACAGGGGCCACTAATTCACCCCTCCACTTT.

This CDR3 is CASSTRTGYEAFF. The DNA of the CDR3 is TGTGCCAGCAGTACCCGGACAGGCTATGAAGCTTTCTTT. This chain links TRBV27 with TRBJ1-1; 7 bases agree with TRBD1. This CDR3 comprises 13 residues. Germline V CDR1 and CDR2: MNHEY, SMNVEV (reference sequence). Trimming at V came to 5 bases and at J to 7 bases, leaving 7 bases not matched to a gene.

The sample holds a few counts of this clone. The rearrangement uses TRBV5-6 and TRBJ2-7, with a weak D call TRBD2 (5 bases). The CDR3 has 14 residues. V lost 0 bases to trimming and J lost 5 bases, with 12 bases between them. CDR1 is SGHDT, CDR2 YYEEEE, per germline. The CDR3 DNA reads TGTGCCAGCAGCTTGGCCGGGGAATCCCACGAGCAGTACTTC. It is translated as CASSLAGESHEQYF.

V and J are TRBV29-1 and TRBJ1-5, with 7 bases identical to TRBD1. Germline CDR1 SQVTM, CDR2 ANQGSEA. The CDR3 totals 15 residues. After removal of 6 bases from V and 0 bases from J, the junction contained 8 bases not matched to a gene. CDR3 nucleotides: TGCAGCGTCGTACAGGGGCCCCATAGCAATCAGCCCCAGCATTTT. Translating gives CSVVQGPHSNQPQHF. Drawing the rest from reference TRBV29-1 and TRBJ1-5, the complete variable domain is SAVISQKPSRDICQRGTSLTIQCQVDSQVTMMFWYRQQPGQSLTLIATANQGSEATYESGFVIDKFPISRPNLTFSTLTVSNMSPEDSSIYLCSVVQGPHSNQPQHFGDGTRLSIL.

V and J are TRBV30 and TRBJ2-1; 14 positions match TRBD2. CDR1 GTSNPN and CDR2 SVGIG come from the germline V gene (reference sequence). CDR3 size: 17 residues. V was clipped by 2 bases and J by 4 bases; unmatched bases: 7. The CDR3 region has the DNA TGTGCCTGGAGTCCGAGACTAGCGGGAGGGGTATACAATGAGCAGTTCTTC. It is translated as CAWSPRLAGGVYNEQFF.

This rearrangement joins TRBV10-2 to TRBJ2-7; 7 nucleotides match TRBD1. The germline V gene has CDR1 WSHSY and CDR2 SAAADI. Trimming removed 5 bases from V and 0 bases from J; junction bases left unmatched: 7. This CDR3 region has 15 residues. CDR3 protein: CASSYNRDSSYEQYF. In nucleotides, the CDR3 is TGCGCCAGCAGTTACAACCGGGACAGCTCCTACGAGCAGTACTTC.

The rearrangement uses TRBV10-3 and TRBJ2-7; the D gene is possibly TRBD1 (5 bases). Between the trimmed V and J ends, which lost 7 bases and 5 bases, there was a span of 15 bases. This CDR3 comprises 13 residues. Per the germline V gene, CDR1 is ENHRY and CDR2 is SYGVKD. As DNA, the CDR3 is TGTGCCATCACCCAGGGTATCCCCCACGAGCAGTACTTC. Encoded protein: CAITQGIPHEQYF.

J is TRBJ2-2 and V is TRBV29-1; a possible D gene is TRBD1 (5 bases). This CDR3 has 13 amino acids. Between the trimmed V and J ends, which lost 4 bases and 4 bases, there was a span of 10 bases. Per the germline V gene, CDR1 is SQVTM and CDR2 is ANQGSEA. The CDR3 region is CSVVQGSTGELFF. The CDR3 nucleotides read TGCAGCGTTGTCCAGGGAAGCACCGGGGAGCTGTTTTTT.

This clone has just a few counts. The V call is TRBV7-6, the J call TRBJ2-3, with 9 bases identical to TRBD2. CDR3 length: 16 residues. J was trimmed by 2 bases and V by 0 bases; bases with no gene match: 3. Germline V CDR1 and CDR2: SGHVS, FNYEAQ. The CDR3 DNA is TGTGCCAGCAGCTTAGCGGCTAGCGGGACCACAGATACGCAGTATTTT. Translated, it gives CASSLAASGTTDTQYF. The variable domain in full, with the rest retrieved from reference TRBV7-6 and TRBJ2-3, is GAGVSQSPRYKVTKRGQDVALRCDPISGHVSLYWYRQALGQGPEFLTYFNYEAQQDKSGLPNDRFSAERPEGSISTLTIQRTEQRDSAMYRCASSLAASGTTDTQYFGPGTRLTVL.

The chain carries TRBV5-4 and TRBJ1-1, with 8 bases that match TRBD1. This CDR3 contains 16 residues. Trimming removed 5 bases from V and 0 bases from J; junction bases left unmatched: 9. Germline V gives CDR1 SGHNT, CDR2 YYREEE (reference sequence). Written as DNA, the CDR3 is TGTGCCAGCAGTCCTGGACAGGGCGTCATGAACACTGAAGCTTTCTTT. Translated: CASSPGQGVMNTEAFF. The full variable domain, rest sourced from reference TRBV5-4 and TRBJ1-1, is ETGVTQSPTHLIKTRGQQVTLRCSSQSGHNTVSWYQQALGQGPQFIFQYYREEENGRGNFPPRFSGLQFPNYSSELNVNALELDDSALYLCASSPGQGVMNTEAFFGQGTRLTVV.

The V and J genes are TRBV6-6 and TRBJ2-7; perhaps TRBD1 as D (5 bases). Trimming shortened V by 7 bases and J by 6 bases, and 16 bases separated the two germline ends. The CDR3 runs 13 residues. CDR1 is MNHNY, CDR2 SVGAGI, per germline (reference sequence). CDR3 bases: TGTGCCAGCACCCTTCAGGGAAAGATCGAGCAGTACTTC. It translates to CASTLQGKIEQYF.

This clone is a singleton in its sample. V gene TRBV4-2 combines with J gene TRBJ1-1; D call uncertain. Germline-derived CDR1 and CDR2 are LGHNA and YNFKEQ. The CDR3 runs 12 residues. V was shortened by 2 bases and J by 10 bases, with 11 bases between the two germline ends. In DNA, the CDR3 is TGTGCCAGCAGCCAACCGAGCTGGTCAGCTTTCTTT. Encoded protein: CASSQPSWSAFF.

This sequence joins TRBV19 and TRBJ2-7; the D gene is possibly TRBD1 (5 bases). V shed 0 bases and J shed 6 bases, with 6 bases lying between them. Germline values: CDR1 LNHDA, CDR2 SQIVND (reference sequence). There are 12 residues in the CDR3. The chain's CDR3 is CASSIEGVEQYF. The CDR3 region has the DNA TGTGCCAGTAGTATAGAAGGGGTCGAGCAGTACTTC.

The gene calls are TRBV11-3 and TRBJ2-7; TRBD1 aligns across 7 bases. CDR1 SGHNT and CDR2 YENEEA come from the germline V gene. The length of the CDR3 is 13 residues. Unmatched junction bases numbered 4, after V lost 6 bases and J lost 2 bases. CDR3 residues: CASSDRAAYEQYF. In DNA form, the CDR3 reads TGTGCCAGCAGTGACAGGGCTGCCTACGAGCAGTACTTC.

This CDR3 is CASSSLTQDYGYTF. The CDR3 DNA sequence: TGTGCCAGCAGTTCCCTTACACAGGACTATGGCTACACCTTC. The chain recombines TRBV6-1 with TRBJ1-2; D might be TRBD1 (5 bases). Germline assignment: CDR1 MNHNS and CDR2 SASEGT. The CDR3 contains 14 residues. Trimming shortened V by 5 bases and J by 3 bases, and 13 bases separated the two germline ends.

This clone was recorded once. V and J are TRBV28 and TRBJ1-3; possibly TRBD1 for D (5 bases). Trimming removed 3 bases from V and 3 bases from J, with 9 bases in between. Germline V gene lookup returns CDR1 MDHEN and CDR2 SYDVKM. The length of the CDR3 is 14 residues. The CDR3 loop reads CASSLGPIGNTIYF. The CDR3 DNA reads as TGTGCCAGCAGTTTGGGGCCAATTGGAAACACCATATATTTT.

This clone was detected once. In DNA form, the CDR3 reads TGTGCCAGCAGTATGGGACGGGAGAATGAGCAGTTCTTC. It codes for CASSMGRENEQFF. This rearrangement joins TRBV28 to TRBJ2-1; a weak D match, TRBD2 (6 bases). Trimming pared 5 bases from V and 7 bases from J, leaving 12 bases between. Germline values: CDR1 MDHEN, CDR2 SYDVKM. CDR3 size: 13 residues.

The rearrangement joins TRBV27 to TRBJ2-7; 11 bases agree with TRBD1. CDR3 length: 15 residues. V was clipped by 6 bases and J by 4 bases; unmatched bases: 8. Germline V CDR1 and CDR2: MNHEY, SMNVEV (reference sequence). This chain's CDR3 is CASRGFGQGAYEQYF. In nucleotides, the CDR3 is TGTGCCAGCAGGGGTTTCGGACAGGGGGCGTACGAGCAGTACTTC.

This chain uses TRBV4-2 with TRBJ1-4, with 8 positions matching TRBD1. V shed 6 bases and J 6 bases; nucleotides not matched to a gene: 3. CDR3 length: 13 residues. CDR1 and CDR2 (germline): LGHNA, YNFKEQ. The DNA for the CDR3 is TGTGCCAGCAGGCCGGGACAGGATGAAAAACTGTTTTTT. Its translation: CASRPGQDEKLFF.